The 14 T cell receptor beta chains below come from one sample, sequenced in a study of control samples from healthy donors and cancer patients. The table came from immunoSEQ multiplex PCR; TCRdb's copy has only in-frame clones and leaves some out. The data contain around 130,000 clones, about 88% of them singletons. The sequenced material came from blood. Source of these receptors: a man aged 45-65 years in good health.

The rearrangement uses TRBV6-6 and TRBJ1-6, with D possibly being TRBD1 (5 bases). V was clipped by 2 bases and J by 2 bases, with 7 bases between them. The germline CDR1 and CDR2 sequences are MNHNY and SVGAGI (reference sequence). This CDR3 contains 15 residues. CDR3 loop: CASSYGGAYNSPLHF. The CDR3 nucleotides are TGTGCCAGCAGTTACGGGGGAGCCTATAATTCACCCCTCCACTTT.

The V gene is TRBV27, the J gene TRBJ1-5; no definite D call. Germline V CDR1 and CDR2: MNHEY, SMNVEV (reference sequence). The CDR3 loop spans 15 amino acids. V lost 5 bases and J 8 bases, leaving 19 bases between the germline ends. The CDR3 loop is CASSQDPPLGEPQHF. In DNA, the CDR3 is TGTGCCAGCAGTCAGGATCCGCCACTCGGAGAGCCCCAGCATTTT.

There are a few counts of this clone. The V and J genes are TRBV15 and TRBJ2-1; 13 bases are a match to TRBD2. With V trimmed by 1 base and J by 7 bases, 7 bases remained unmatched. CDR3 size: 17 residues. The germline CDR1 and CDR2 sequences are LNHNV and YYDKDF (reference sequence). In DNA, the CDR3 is TGTGCCACCAGCAGAGTCCGGACTAGCGGGGGAGAGAATGAGCAGTTCTTC. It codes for CATSRVRTSGGENEQFF.

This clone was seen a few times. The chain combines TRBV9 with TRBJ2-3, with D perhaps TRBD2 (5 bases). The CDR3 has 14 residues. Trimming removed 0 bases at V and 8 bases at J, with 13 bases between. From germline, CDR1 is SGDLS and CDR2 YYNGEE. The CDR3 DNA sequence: TGTGCCAGCAGCGTAGGTCTAACGGAGGTTACGCAGTATTTT. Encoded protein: CASSVGLTEVTQYF.

The CDR3 reads CASRDRTGGGYTF. CDR3 DNA sequence: TGTGCCAGCAGGGATAGGACAGGGGGTGGCTACACCTTC. The chain combines TRBV2 with TRBJ1-2, with 10 bases lining up with TRBD1. This CDR3 spans 13 amino acids. J gave up 7 bases and V 6 bases, and 5 bases lay outside the gene matches. The germline gives CDR1 SNHLY, CDR2 FYNNEI. The full variable domain, completed using reference TRBV2 and TRBJ1-2, is EPEVTQTPSHQVTQMGQEVILRCVPISNHLYFYWYRQILGQKVEFLVSFYNNEISEKSEIFDDQFSVERPDGSNFTLKIRSTKLEDSAMYFCASRDRTGGGYTFGSGTRLTVV.

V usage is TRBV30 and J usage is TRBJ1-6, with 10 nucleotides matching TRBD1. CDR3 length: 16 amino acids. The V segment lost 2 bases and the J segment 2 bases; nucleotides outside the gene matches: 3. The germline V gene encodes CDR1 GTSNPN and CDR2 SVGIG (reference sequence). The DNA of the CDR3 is TGTGCCTGGAGTCCAGGACAGGGGGCCTATAATTCACCCCTCCACTTT. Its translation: CAWSPGQGAYNSPLHF.

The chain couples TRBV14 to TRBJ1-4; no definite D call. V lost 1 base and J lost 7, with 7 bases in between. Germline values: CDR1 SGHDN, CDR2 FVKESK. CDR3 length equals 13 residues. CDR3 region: CASSQGRGEKLFF. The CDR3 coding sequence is TGTGCCAGCAGCCAAGGCCGGGGTGAAAAACTGTTTTTT.

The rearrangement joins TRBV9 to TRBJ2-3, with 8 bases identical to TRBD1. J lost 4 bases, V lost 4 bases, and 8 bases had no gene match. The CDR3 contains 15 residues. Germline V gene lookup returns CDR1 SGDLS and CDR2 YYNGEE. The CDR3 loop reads CASSLRTGFADTQYF. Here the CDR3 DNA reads TGTGCCAGCAGCTTAAGGACAGGGTTCGCAGATACGCAGTATTTT. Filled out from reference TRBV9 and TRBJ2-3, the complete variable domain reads DSGVTQTPKHLITATGQRVTLRCSPRSGDLSVYWYQQSLDQGLQFLIQYYNGEERAKGNILERFSAQQFPDLHSELNLSSLELGDSALYFCASSLRTGFADTQYFGPGTRLTVL.

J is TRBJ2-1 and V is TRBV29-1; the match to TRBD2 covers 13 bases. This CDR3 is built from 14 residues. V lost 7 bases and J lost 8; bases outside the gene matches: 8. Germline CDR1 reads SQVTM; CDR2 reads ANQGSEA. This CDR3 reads CSGLTSGGADEQFF. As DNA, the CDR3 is TGCAGCGGATTAACTAGCGGGGGGGCAGATGAGCAGTTCTTC.

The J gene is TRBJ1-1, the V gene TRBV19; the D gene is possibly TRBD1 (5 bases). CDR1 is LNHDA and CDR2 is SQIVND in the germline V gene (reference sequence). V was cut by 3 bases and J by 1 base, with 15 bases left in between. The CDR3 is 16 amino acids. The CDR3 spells CASSIRRGAKNTEAFF. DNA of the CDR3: TGTGCCAGTAGTATTAGGCGGGGCGCCAAGAACACTGAAGCTTTCTTT.

The CDR3 region is CASTPWTGNTEAFF. The CDR3 nucleotides are TGTGCCAGTACCCCTTGGACAGGCAACACTGAAGCTTTCTTT. This sequence joins TRBV19 and TRBJ1-1; 7 nucleotides line up with TRBD1. Germline V gene lookup returns CDR1 LNHDA and CDR2 SQIVND (reference sequence). The CDR3 consists of 14 residues. Losses at the gene ends were 7 bases for V and 2 bases for J; bases not matched to a gene: 7.

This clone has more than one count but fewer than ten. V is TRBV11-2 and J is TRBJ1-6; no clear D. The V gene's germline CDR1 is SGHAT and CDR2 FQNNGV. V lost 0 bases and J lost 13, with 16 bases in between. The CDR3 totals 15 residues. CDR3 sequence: CASSLDWAVRTPLHF. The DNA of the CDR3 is TGTGCCAGCAGCTTAGACTGGGCAGTTCGGACGCCCCTCCACTTT.

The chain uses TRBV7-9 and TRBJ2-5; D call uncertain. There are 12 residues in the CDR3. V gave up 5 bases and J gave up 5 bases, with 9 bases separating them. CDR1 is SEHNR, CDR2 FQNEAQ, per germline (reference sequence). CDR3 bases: TGTGCCAGCAGCGAAAACCGGGAGACCCAGTACTTC. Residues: CASSENRETQYF.

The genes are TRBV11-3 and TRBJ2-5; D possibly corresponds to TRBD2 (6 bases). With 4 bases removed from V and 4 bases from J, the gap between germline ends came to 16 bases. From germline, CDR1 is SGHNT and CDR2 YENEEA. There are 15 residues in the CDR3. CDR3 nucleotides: TGTGCCAGCAGCTCGAACCGGTGGGGAGGAGAGACCCAGTACTTC. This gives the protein CASSSNRWGGETQYF.